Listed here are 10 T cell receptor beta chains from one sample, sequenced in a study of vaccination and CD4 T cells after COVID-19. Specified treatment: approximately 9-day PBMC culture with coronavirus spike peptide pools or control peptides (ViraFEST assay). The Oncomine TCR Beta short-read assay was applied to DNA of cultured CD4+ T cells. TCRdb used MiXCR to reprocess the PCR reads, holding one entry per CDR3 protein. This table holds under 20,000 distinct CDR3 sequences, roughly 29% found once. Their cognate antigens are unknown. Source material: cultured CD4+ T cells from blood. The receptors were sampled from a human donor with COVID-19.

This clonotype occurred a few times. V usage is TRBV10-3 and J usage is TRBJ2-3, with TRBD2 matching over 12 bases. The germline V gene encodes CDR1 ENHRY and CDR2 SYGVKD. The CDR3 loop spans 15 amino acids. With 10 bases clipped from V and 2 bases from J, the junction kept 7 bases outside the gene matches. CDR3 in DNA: TGTGCCACCCTCCTAGCGGGGGGGGTCACAGATACGCAGTATTTT. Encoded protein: CATLLAGGVTDTQYF.

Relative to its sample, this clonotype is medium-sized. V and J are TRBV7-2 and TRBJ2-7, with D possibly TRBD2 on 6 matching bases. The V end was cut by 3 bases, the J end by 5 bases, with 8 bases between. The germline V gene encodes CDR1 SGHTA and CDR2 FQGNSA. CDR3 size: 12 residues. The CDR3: CASSLGLNEQYF. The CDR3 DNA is TGTGCCAGCAGCTTGGGACTGAACGAGCAGTACTTC.

The CDR3 bases are TGTGCAAGTCGCTTAAGGAGTTCTGGGGAGCTGTTTTTT. The encoded protein is CASRLRSSGELFF. This chain joins TRBV12-2 and TRBJ2-2. TRBV12-2 is a pseudogene. The CDR3 sequence is 13 residues long.

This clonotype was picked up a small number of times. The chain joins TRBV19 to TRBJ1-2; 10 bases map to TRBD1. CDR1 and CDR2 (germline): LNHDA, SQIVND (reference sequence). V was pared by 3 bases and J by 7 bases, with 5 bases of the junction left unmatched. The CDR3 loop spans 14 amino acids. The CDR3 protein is CASSMGGTGVGYTF. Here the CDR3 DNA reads TGTGCCAGTAGTATGGGGGGGACAGGGGTTGGCTACACCTTC.

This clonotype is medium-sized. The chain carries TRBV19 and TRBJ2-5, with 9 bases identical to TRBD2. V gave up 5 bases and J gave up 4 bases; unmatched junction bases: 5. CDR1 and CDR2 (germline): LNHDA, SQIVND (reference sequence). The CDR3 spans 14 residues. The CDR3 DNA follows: TGTGCCAGTAGTGGGGGACTAGCCACAGAGACCCAGTACTTC. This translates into CASSGGLATETQYF.

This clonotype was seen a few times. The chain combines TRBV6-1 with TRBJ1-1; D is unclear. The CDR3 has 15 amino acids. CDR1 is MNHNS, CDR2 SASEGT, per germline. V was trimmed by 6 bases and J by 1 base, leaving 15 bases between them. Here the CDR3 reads CASRLGQSKNTEAFF. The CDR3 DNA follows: TGTGCCAGCAGGCTAGGCCAGTCGAAGAACACTGAAGCTTTCTTT.

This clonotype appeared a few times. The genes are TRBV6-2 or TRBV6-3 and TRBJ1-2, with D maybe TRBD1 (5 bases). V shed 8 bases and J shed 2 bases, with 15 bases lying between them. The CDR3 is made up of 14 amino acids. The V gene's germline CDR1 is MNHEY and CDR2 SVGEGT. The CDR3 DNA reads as TGTGCCAGCTCCTCAAGGGGAGAAAACTATGGCTACACCTTC. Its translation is CASSSRGENYGYTF.

The CDR3 region is CASSQGQTNTEAFF. The CDR3 DNA sequence: TGCGCCAGCAGCCAGGGACAGACGAACACTGAAGCTTTCTTT. V is TRBV5-1 and J is TRBJ1-1; TRBD1 matches 7 bases. Germline values: CDR1 SGHRS, CDR2 YFSETQ. With V trimmed by 4 bases and J by 1 base, 4 bases remained unmatched. This CDR3 comprises 14 residues.

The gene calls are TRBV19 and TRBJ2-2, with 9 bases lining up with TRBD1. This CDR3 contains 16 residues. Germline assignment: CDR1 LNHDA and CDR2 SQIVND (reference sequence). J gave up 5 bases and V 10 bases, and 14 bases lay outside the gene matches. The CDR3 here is CATKPFTGGRTGELFF. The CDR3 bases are TGTGCCACAAAGCCCTTCACAGGGGGCAGGACCGGGGAGCTGTTTTTT.

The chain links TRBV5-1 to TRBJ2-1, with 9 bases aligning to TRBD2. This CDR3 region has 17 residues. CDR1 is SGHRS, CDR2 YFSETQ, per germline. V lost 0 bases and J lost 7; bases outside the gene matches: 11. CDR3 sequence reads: CASSLAPGAGGVNEQFF. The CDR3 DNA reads TGCGCCAGCAGCTTGGCCCCCGGGGCGGGGGGGGTAAATGAGCAGTTCTTC.